This TCR beta chain was sequenced during a study of CD8+ T cells in alopecia areata. CDR1 and CDR2 (germline): SGHVS, FQNEAQ. The CDR3 is 12 amino acids. V dropped 2 bases and J dropped 8 bases, with 7 bases sitting between them. The treatment here: oral pan-JAK inhibitor, 5-10 mg twice daily. Sequencing relied on a cDNA template that was reverse transcribed from extracted RNA. Libraries were prepared by immunoSEQ multiplex PCR; TCRdb keeps only in-frame clonotypes and omits some of them. This table holds approximately 150,000 clones, roughly 50% found once. V is TRBV7-8 and J is TRBJ1-3; no reliable D call. The TCR sequence derives from a human donor with alopecia areata. The starting material was CD4+ T cells sorted from blood, obtained between weeks 55 and 65, from a patient treated with tofacitinib. The CDR3 region has the DNA TGTGCCAGCAGCTTAACGAGGGACACCATATATTTT. The encoded protein is CASSLTRDTIYF. Drawing the rest from reference TRBV7-8 and TRBJ1-3, the complete variable domain is GAGVSQSPRYKVAKRGQDVALRCDPISGHVSLFWYQQALGQGPEFLTYFQNEAQLDKSGLPSDRFFAERPEGSVSTLKIQRTQQEDSAVYLCASSLTRDTIYFGEGSWLTVV.